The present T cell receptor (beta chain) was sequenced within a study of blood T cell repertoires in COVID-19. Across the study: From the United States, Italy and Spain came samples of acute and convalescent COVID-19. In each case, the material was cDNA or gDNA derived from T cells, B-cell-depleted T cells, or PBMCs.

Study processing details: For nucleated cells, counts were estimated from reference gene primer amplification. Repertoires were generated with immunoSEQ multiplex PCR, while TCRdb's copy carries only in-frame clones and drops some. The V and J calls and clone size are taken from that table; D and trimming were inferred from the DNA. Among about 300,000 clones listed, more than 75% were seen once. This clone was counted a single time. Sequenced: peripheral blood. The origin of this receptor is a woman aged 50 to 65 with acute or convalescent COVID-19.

The CDR3 DNA is TGTGCCAGCAGTATAGGGGGACGCAATCAGCCCCAGCATTTT. The encoded protein is CASSIGGRNQPQHF. The gene calls are TRBV28 and TRBJ1-5, with a possible D match to TRBD1 (6 bases). The CDR3 extends over 14 amino acids. V lost 5 bases and J lost 2, with 10 bases in between. Germline V gene sequence: CDR1 MDHEN, CDR2 SYDVKM.